The TCR beta chain described here comes from a study of T cell repertoires in cytomegalovirus infection. About the study: Use of recently identified HLA-C-restricted and well-studied HLA-B-restricted CMV epitopes was part of the study. Findings and limits, study-wide: Summed public TCR beta family frequency identified CMV carriers bearing the relevant HLA.

This clonotype was seen more than once but under ten times. The antigen is undetermined. TCRdb processed the reads anew with MiXCR; each CDR3 protein has one entry. The repertoire has about half a million distinct CDR3 sequences, 30% to 40% of them found once; the top ten carry 17%. The sample here was cultured PBMCs, taken from culture after CMV antigen stimulation. This receptor was identified in a human donor in good health (CMV status not recorded). Some clones in this sample may be carry-over from other donors' samples.

The CDR3 DNA follows: TGTGCCAGTAGTATCTCCCCGGGCAGGGCGTATAGCAATCAGCCCCAGCATTTT. This gives the protein CASSISPGRAYSNQPQHF. This chain connects TRBV19 to TRBJ1-5, with D tentatively TRBD1 (5 bases). The length of the CDR3 is 18 residues. Germline-derived CDR1 and CDR2 are LNHDA and SQIVND (reference sequence). V dropped 3 bases and J dropped 0 bases, with 18 bases sitting between them.